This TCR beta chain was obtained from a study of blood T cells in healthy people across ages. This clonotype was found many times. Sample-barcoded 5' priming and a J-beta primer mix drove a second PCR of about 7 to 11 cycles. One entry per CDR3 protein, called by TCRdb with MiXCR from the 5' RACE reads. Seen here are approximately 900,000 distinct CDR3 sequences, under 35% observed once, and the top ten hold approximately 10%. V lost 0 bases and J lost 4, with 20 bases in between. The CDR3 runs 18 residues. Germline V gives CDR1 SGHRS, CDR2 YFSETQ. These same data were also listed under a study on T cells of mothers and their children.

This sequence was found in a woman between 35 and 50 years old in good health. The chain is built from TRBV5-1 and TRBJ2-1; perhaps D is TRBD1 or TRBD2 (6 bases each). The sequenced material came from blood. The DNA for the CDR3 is TGCGCCAGCAGCTTGGCCCCCCAGGGGAGCGGGTCTTACAATGAGCAGTTCTTC. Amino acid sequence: CASSLAPQGSGSYNEQFF.